These 8 T cell receptor beta chains share one sample of origin, sequenced in a study of T cell changes during pregnancy in multiple sclerosis. Method: immunoSEQ multiplex PCR; TCRdb's copy keeps in-frame clones and lacks some. The top ten hold around 5.1% of the sample, which has about 40,000 clones, over 80% seen once. The sample consisted of peripheral blood, taken in the first trimester of pregnancy. These TCRs come from a female donor in good health, enrolled as a control in a pregnancy study.

The J gene is TRBJ1-1, the V gene TRBV4-1; D not certain. In germline, CDR1 is MGHRA, CDR2 YSYEKL. CDR3 size: 13 residues. Trimming took 1 base from V and 4 from J, leaving 7 bases between them. The CDR3: CASSQAGFTEAFF. The CDR3 coding sequence is TGCGCCAGCAGCCAAGCAGGATTCACTGAAGCTTTCTTT.

This chain joins TRBV9 and TRBJ2-3, with a weak D call TRBD2 (5 bases). V dropped 1 base and J dropped 0 bases, with 6 bases sitting between them. In germline, CDR1 is SGDLS, CDR2 YYNGEE. The CDR3 contains 14 residues. CDR3 loop: CASSVRTSTDTQYF. CDR3 coding DNA: TGTGCCAGCAGCGTAAGGACTAGCACAGATACGCAGTATTTT.

The V call is TRBV5-4, the J call TRBJ2-5; D is unclear. Trimming removed 1 base at V and 5 bases at J, with 9 bases between. The CDR3 totals 13 residues. Germline loops: CDR1 SGHNT, CDR2 YYREEE (reference sequence). CDR3 DNA: TGTGCCAGCAGCTTGTTAAGCGAGGAGACCCAGTACTTC. This sequence encodes CASSLLSEETQYF.

The CDR3 DNA reads as TGTGCCAGCAGCACCCGGGTCGCCTACGAGCAGTACTTC. It encodes CASSTRVAYEQYF. V usage is TRBV7-2 and J usage is TRBJ2-7, with D hard to call. The germline CDR1 and CDR2 sequences are SGHTA and FQGNSA. V lost 5 bases to trimming and J lost 2 bases, with 10 bases between them. The CDR3 runs 13 residues.

This clone was detected only once. The chain joins TRBV9 to TRBJ2-3; weak D call: TRBD2 (5 bases). This CDR3 has 16 residues. V was pared by 0 bases and J by 1 base, with 12 bases between. The V gene's germline CDR1 is SGDLS and CDR2 YYNGEE. The CDR3 nucleotides are TGTGCCAGCAGCGTAGCCGGCGGGCGCCGCACAGATACGCAGTATTTT. Translating it yields CASSVAGGRRTDTQYF.

V usage is TRBV18 and J usage is TRBJ2-1; 7 nucleotides agree with TRBD2. V was pared by 5 bases and J by 3 bases, with 4 bases of the junction left unmatched. The CDR3 is made up of 14 amino acids. Germline V CDR1 and CDR2: KGHSH, LQKENI. CDR3 residues: CASSGLEGYNEQFF. DNA for the CDR3: TGTGCCAGCTCAGGACTAGAGGGCTACAATGAGCAGTTCTTC.

The V and J genes are TRBV6-4 and TRBJ2-3; 8 nucleotides match TRBD1. The CDR3 length is 14 residues. V lost 3 bases to trimming and J lost 1 base; unmatched junction nucleotides: 0. The germline V gene has CDR1 MRHNA and CDR2 SNTAGT. The CDR3 spells CASSEQGGTDTQYF. In nucleotides, the CDR3 is TGTGCCAGCAGTGAACAGGGGGGCACAGATACGCAGTATTTT.

This chain links TRBV4-1 with TRBJ2-2; TRBD2 matches 11 bases. Germline values: CDR1 MGHRA, CDR2 YSYEKL. Trimming at V came to 3 bases and at J to 5 bases, leaving 8 bases not matched to a gene. The CDR3 has 17 amino acids. As DNA, the CDR3 is TGCGCCAGCAGCCAGGCACTAGCGGGAGTAAAAACCGGGGAGCTGTTTTTT. Translating it yields CASSQALAGVKTGELFF.